This T cell receptor (beta chain) was recovered during a study of T cells in Graves' hyperthyroidism and ophthalmopathy. The wider study: Blood from the periphery was taken at initial diagnosis, before any treatment.

Researchers amplified the TCR beta CDR3 regions from RNA transcripts. Using the HTBI primer set, a first-round RT-PCR was run on the TCR CDR3. Each CDR3 protein gets one entry after TCRdb re-called the multiplex PCR reads with MiXCR. This table has 700,000 to 850,000 distinct CDR3 sequences, 35% appearing once. Graves' hyperthyroidism qualified as stable when ophthalmopathy did not progress within 18 months. A remark on this clonotype: The antigen is undetermined.

This CDR3 has 12 amino acids. CDR1 SGDLS and CDR2 YYNGEE come from the germline V gene. The study's findings and limits: Most clonotypes expanded in thyroid above 0.001 were likewise present in blood. Ophthalmopathy cases were set apart from stable hyperthyroidism by a 13 V-J model.

The chain carries TRBV9 and TRBJ2-5; TRBD1 is a possible D gene (5 bases). The J call is uncertain, as TRBJ2-1 better fits the DNA end. The clonotype comes from a woman aged 40 to 55 with Graves' hyperthyroidism. The source material was blood. For the CDR3, the DNA is TGTGCCAGCAGCGTAGGACAGTATGAGCAGTTCTTC. As protein: CASSVGQYEQFF.